Following are 10 T cell receptor beta chains from one sample sequenced in a study of shared clonotypes between healthy human individuals. Generated by immunoSEQ multiplex PCR, the TCRdb table keeps only in-frame clones and is missing some. This sample has hundreds of thousands of clones; about three quarters occur once, and the top ten carry roughly 13%. Source material: PBMCs. The source is a woman aged 35 to 49 in good health. Some clones in this sample may be carry-over from other donors' samples.

The CDR3 protein is CASSDGASNEQFF. As DNA, the CDR3 is TGTGCCAGCAGTGACGGGGCGAGCAATGAGCAGTTCTTC. The V and J genes are TRBV2 and TRBJ2-1; D could derive from TRBD1 or TRBD2 (5 bases each). There are 13 residues in the CDR3. Per the germline V gene, CDR1 is SNHLY and CDR2 is FYNNEI. V lost 3 bases to trimming and J lost 6 bases, with 9 bases between them.

This clone has more than one count but fewer than ten. The chain recombines TRBV28 with TRBJ2-1; 12 nucleotides match TRBD2. The V and J ends lost 5 bases and 8 bases, in that order; junction bases with no gene match: 7. The germline V gene encodes CDR1 MDHEN and CDR2 SYDVKM. This CDR3 has 15 residues. As DNA, the CDR3 is TGTGCCAGCAGTGAAACTAGCGGGAGGTCTGATGAGCAGTTCTTC. Translated, it gives CASSETSGRSDEQFF.

This clone was picked up a small number of times. The chain employs TRBV18 and TRBJ1-3, with D possibly TRBD1 on 5 matching bases. The CDR3 contains 16 residues. The V gene's germline CDR1 is KGHSH and CDR2 LQKENI. The germline V and J ends were trimmed by 1 base and 0 bases, with 10 bases remaining between them. This CDR3 reads CASSPLGGSSGNTIYF. The DNA for the CDR3 is TGTGCCAGCTCACCACTCGGGGGGAGCTCTGGAAACACCATATATTTT.

Notes on this clone: Other DNA sequences in the sample encode the same CDR3. In DNA form, the CDR3 reads TGTGCCAGCAGCTTGGCGGATACGCAGTATTTT. This encodes CASSLADTQYF. The V call is TRBV5-6, the J call TRBJ2-3; D unresolved. Trimming removed 0 bases from V and 6 bases from J, with 2 bases in between. Germline loops: CDR1 SGHDT, CDR2 YYEEEE. The CDR3 is 11 residues long.

V and J are TRBV2 and TRBJ1-1; D is unresolved. Trimming took 3 bases from V and 3 from J, leaving 11 bases between them. The CDR3 runs to 14 residues. CDR1 SNHLY and CDR2 FYNNEI come from the germline V gene. CDR3 loop: CASSEAGSYTEAFF. CDR3 in DNA: TGTGCCAGCAGTGAGGCCGGGTCTTACACTGAAGCTTTCTTT.

Of note for this clone: A read error may be the cause here, since a much bigger clone is one base away. Distinct nucleotide sequences in the sample also encode this CDR3. V usage is TRBV6-4 and J usage is TRBJ2-1, with D maybe TRBD2 (6 bases). V was trimmed by 0 bases and J by 0 bases, leaving 6 bases between them. The CDR3 contains 15 residues. Germline V gene sequence: CDR1 MRHNA, CDR2 SNTAGT. CDR3 in amino acids: CASSDSSGSYNEQFF. Here the CDR3 DNA reads TGTGCCAGCAGTGACTCTAGCGGCTCCTACAATGAGCAGTTCTTC.

The chain has TRBV2 and TRBJ1-2, with 8 bases identical to TRBD1. Trimming took 3 bases from V and 6 from J; bases not matched to a gene: 3. From germline, CDR1 is SNHLY and CDR2 FYNNEI. CDR3 length: 13 residues. CDR3 coding DNA: TGTGCCAGCAGTGAGGGACAGGAGAATGGCTACACCTTC. This codes for CASSEGQENGYTF.

This rearrangement joins TRBV14 to TRBJ2-7; perhaps TRBD1 as D (6 bases). CDR3 size: 17 residues. Per germline, CDR1 SGHDN and CDR2 FVKESK. V lost 1 base to trimming and J lost 4 bases, with 20 bases between them. CDR3: CASSQGGWTARQYEQYF. The CDR3 DNA sequence: TGTGCCAGCAGCCAAGGGGGCTGGACAGCTCGCCAATACGAGCAGTACTTC.

This clone showed up just a few times. This chain connects TRBV9 to TRBJ2-7, with TRBD2 matching 9 bases. CDR3 size: 15 residues. Germline CDR1 is SGDLS and CDR2 is YYNGEE. J was trimmed by 4 bases and V by 3 bases; bases with no gene match: 8. This CDR3 is CASSEGTSHLYEQYF. CDR3 nucleotide sequence: TGTGCCAGCAGCGAAGGGACTAGCCACTTATACGAGCAGTACTTC.

This clone has a handful of counts. The chain combines TRBV7-2 with TRBJ1-2; D is uncertain. Trimming cost V 2 bases and J 4 bases, with 8 bases left between them. Germline V gene data show CDR1 as SGHTA and CDR2 as FQGNSA. This CDR3 contains 13 residues. In DNA form, the CDR3 reads TGTGCCAGCAGCTTAAAAATAGGCTATGGCTACACCTTC. It yields the protein CASSLKIGYGYTF.